This record covers a single T cell receptor (beta chain). The antigen is unknown. This sample is part of a study of T cell responses to AZD1222 COVID-19 vaccine. V was clipped by 0 bases and J by 4 bases, with 5 bases between them. Germline CDR1 reads SGHTS; CDR2 reads YDEGEE. The CDR3 has 12 residues. Clones were sequenced by immunoSEQ multiplex PCR, and TCRdb holds only the in-frame ones, with some missing. Of 99,000 or so clones listed, around nine tenths are singletons. The study, taken as a whole, reports: Donors, mostly white British, included more females; clonal diversity was possibly underestimated. The study sampled repertoires only after the peak T cell response.

The source is an adult who received the MenACWY meningococcal vaccine as a control. The chain couples TRBV5-8 to TRBJ2-7; D ambiguous. This sample comprised peripheral blood, obtained 28 days after the second dose of the MenACWY control vaccine. The CDR3 here is CASSLVNYEQYF. The CDR3 DNA reads as TGTGCCAGCAGCTTGGTCAATTACGAGCAGTACTTC.